Listed below are T cell receptor beta chains from one sample, sequenced in a study of blood T cell repertoires in COVID-19. Sequenced by immunoSEQ multiplex PCR; TCRdb stores in-frame clones only, minus some. This table holds tens of thousands of clones, about 91% found once. The sample taken for sequencing was peripheral blood. The source is a human donor with active COVID-19. The donor label of this sample is uncertain. Each CDR3 is given with its conserved first and last residue. Each record gives: V gene, D gene, clone size, J gene, CDR3 protein, CDR3 DNA. D genes are given only for firm matches. Clone size is not always given. Where it is, it says once, few, many or a class for expanded clones.

v_call: TRBV28; d_call: NA; clone_size: NA; j_call: TRBJ1-2; cdr3_aa: CASSLYRAVYTF; cdr3_nt: TGTGCCAGCAGTTTGTACCGAGCGGTCTACACCTTC
v_call: TRBV15; d_call: TRBD2; clone_size: few; j_call: TRBJ2-3; cdr3_aa: CATSRGAGESDTQYF; cdr3_nt: TGTGCCACCAGCAGAGGGGCGGGAGAGTCAGATACGCAGTATTTT
v_call: TRBV11-2; d_call: NA; clone_size: NA; j_call: TRBJ2-2; cdr3_aa: CASSLVRGARPGELFF; cdr3_nt: TGTGCCAGCAGCTTAGTACGGGGGGCCCGTCCCGGGGAGCTGTTTTTT
v_call: TRBV2; d_call: TRBD1; clone_size: NA; j_call: TRBJ2-6; cdr3_aa: CASSEWGGQGGSGANVLTF; cdr3_nt: TGTGCCAGCAGTGAATGGGGTGGACAGGGGGGCTCTGGGGCCAACGTCCTGACTTTC
v_call: TRBV5-1; d_call: TRBD2; clone_size: NA; j_call: TRBJ2-3; cdr3_aa: CASRSGTSGSDTQYF; cdr3_nt: TGCGCCAGCCGCTCCGGGACTAGTGGGTCAGATACGCAGTATTTT
v_call: TRBV5-4; d_call: TRBD2; clone_size: NA; j_call: TRBJ2-5; cdr3_aa: CASSPTGGDGETQYF; cdr3_nt: TGTGCCAGCAGCCCGACGGGGGGTGACGGTGAGACCCAGTACTTC
v_call: TRBV19; d_call: NA; clone_size: NA; j_call: TRBJ2-2; cdr3_aa: CASSDAYSAGELFF; cdr3_nt: TGTGCCAGTAGTGACGCCTACAGTGCCGGGGAGCTGTTTTTT
v_call: TRBV6-2/TRBV6-3; d_call: TRBD1; clone_size: NA; j_call: TRBJ1-2; cdr3_aa: CASSDTGVNGYTF; cdr3_nt: TGTGCCAGCAGCGATACAGGGGTAAATGGCTACACCTTC
v_call: TRBV3-1/TRBV3-2; d_call: NA; clone_size: NA; j_call: TRBJ2-3; cdr3_aa: CASSQGWRGGDTQYF; cdr3_nt: TGTGCCAGCAGCCAAGGATGGCGCGGCGGGGATACGCAGTATTTT
v_call: TRBV18; d_call: TRBD1; clone_size: once; j_call: TRBJ1-4; cdr3_aa: CASSQGARNPNEKLFF; cdr3_nt: TGTGCCAGCTCACAGGGGGCGCGGAATCCTAATGAAAAACTGTTTTTT
v_call: TRBV10-1; d_call: TRBD2; clone_size: NA; j_call: TRBJ2-7; cdr3_aa: CASSEALAGTTYEQYF; cdr3_nt: TGCGCCAGCAGTGAGGCACTAGCGGGAACGACCTACGAGCAGTACTTC
v_call: TRBV19; d_call: NA; clone_size: once; j_call: TRBJ1-2; cdr3_aa: CASSIAGEVSHGYTF; cdr3_nt: TGTGCCAGTAGTATAGCCGGGGAAGTAAGCCATGGCTACACCTTC
v_call: TRBV10-3; d_call: NA; clone_size: NA; j_call: TRBJ2-1; cdr3_aa: CAISESAEGEQFF; cdr3_nt: TGTGCCATCAGTGAGTCTGCGGAGGGAGAGCAGTTCTTC
v_call: TRBV7-2; d_call: NA; clone_size: NA; j_call: TRBJ2-7; cdr3_aa: CASRASPVVSYEQYF; cdr3_nt: TGTGCCAGCAGAGCTAGCCCTGTGGTGTCCTACGAGCAGTACTTC
v_call: TRBV18; d_call: NA; clone_size: NA; j_call: TRBJ2-3; cdr3_aa: CASSPPGPKTFTDTQYF; cdr3_nt: TGTGCCAGCTCACCACCGGGGCCGAAGACATTCACAGATACGCAGTATTTT
v_call: TRBV25-1; d_call: NA; clone_size: NA; j_call: TRBJ1-2; cdr3_aa: CASHRVDDGYTF; cdr3_nt: TGTGCCAGCCACAGGGTAGATGATGGCTACACCTTC
v_call: TRBV18; d_call: NA; clone_size: NA; j_call: TRBJ2-7; cdr3_aa: CASSQTATYEQYF; cdr3_nt: TGTGCCAGCTCACAGACAGCTACCTACGAGCAGTACTTC
v_call: TRBV30; d_call: NA; clone_size: NA; j_call: TRBJ1-1; cdr3_aa: CAWSRGSGTEAFF; cdr3_nt: TGTGCCTGGAGTCGGGGGAGCGGCACTGAAGCTTTCTTT
v_call: TRBV14; d_call: NA; clone_size: NA; j_call: TRBJ2-3; cdr3_aa: CASSLVRGDTQYF; cdr3_nt: TGTGCCAGCAGCCTAGTTAGGGGAGATACGCAGTATTTT
v_call: TRBV6-5; d_call: TRBD2; clone_size: few; j_call: TRBJ2-7; cdr3_aa: CASRSSGRSHEQYF; cdr3_nt: TGTGCCAGCAGATCTAGCGGGAGATCTCACGAGCAGTACTTC
v_call: TRBV11-2; d_call: TRBD1; clone_size: NA; j_call: TRBJ1-1; cdr3_aa: CASSRQGRTEAFF; cdr3_nt: TGTGCCAGCAGTCGACAGGGGCGGACTGAAGCTTTCTTT
v_call: TRBV10-1; d_call: NA; clone_size: few; j_call: TRBJ1-2; cdr3_aa: CASSESGIRGPDGYTF; cdr3_nt: TGCGCCAGCAGTGAGTCTGGTATCAGGGGACCTGATGGCTACACCTTC
v_call: TRBV7-2; d_call: NA; clone_size: NA; j_call: TRBJ2-7; cdr3_aa: CASSTRTVYEQYF; cdr3_nt: TGTGCCAGCAGCACCCGGACAGTCTACGAGCAGTACTTC
v_call: TRBV10-1; d_call: TRBD1; clone_size: NA; j_call: TRBJ2-7; cdr3_aa: CASSEFGQGSSYEQYF; cdr3_nt: TGCGCCAGCAGTGAGTTCGGACAGGGAAGCTCCTACGAGCAGTACTTC
v_call: TRBV7-2; d_call: NA; clone_size: NA; j_call: TRBJ1-5; cdr3_aa: CASSLTGVQPQHF; cdr3_nt: TGTGCCAGCAGCTTAACCGGGGTGCAGCCCCAGCATTTT
v_call: TRBV9; d_call: NA; clone_size: few; j_call: TRBJ2-7; cdr3_aa: CASSVDQWLSEQYF; cdr3_nt: TGTGCCAGCAGCGTAGACCAGTGGCTCTCCGAGCAGTACTTC
v_call: TRBV5-8; d_call: NA; clone_size: NA; j_call: TRBJ2-1; cdr3_aa: CASSPGYASYNEQFF; cdr3_nt: TGTGCCAGCAGCCCGGGGTACGCATCCTACAATGAGCAGTTCTTC
v_call: TRBV3-1/TRBV3-2; d_call: TRBD1; clone_size: NA; j_call: TRBJ1-1; cdr3_aa: CASSQRRTGALNTEAFF; cdr3_nt: TGTGCCAGCAGCCAACGAAGGACAGGGGCGTTGAACACTGAAGCTTTCTTT
v_call: TRBV27; d_call: NA; clone_size: NA; j_call: TRBJ1-5; cdr3_aa: CASSLKGRDQPQHF; cdr3_nt: TGTGCCAGCAGTTTAAAAGGGAGGGATCAGCCCCAGCATTTT
v_call: TRBV28; d_call: TRBD2; clone_size: NA; j_call: TRBJ2-7; cdr3_aa: CASSLSGLAGNYEQYF; cdr3_nt: TGTGCCAGCAGTCTTTCTGGACTAGCGGGAAACTACGAGCAGTACTTC
v_call: TRBV11-3; d_call: NA; clone_size: NA; j_call: TRBJ1-1; cdr3_aa: CASRRGNTEAFF; cdr3_nt: TGTGCCAGTAGACGGGGAAACACTGAAGCTTTCTTT
v_call: TRBV28; d_call: NA; clone_size: NA; j_call: TRBJ2-7; cdr3_aa: CASSNRVWEQYF; cdr3_nt: TGTGCCAGCAGTAACAGGGTGTGGGAGCAGTACTTC
v_call: TRBV5-1; d_call: NA; clone_size: NA; j_call: TRBJ2-7; cdr3_aa: CAPTHAVPYEQYF; cdr3_nt: TGCGCCCCAACCCACGCAGTCCCCTACGAGCAGTACTTC
v_call: TRBV19; d_call: TRBD2; clone_size: NA; j_call: TRBJ2-5; cdr3_aa: CASSMGEVAGKETQYF; cdr3_nt: TGTGCCAGTAGTATGGGGGAGGTAGCGGGGAAAGAGACCCAGTACTTC
v_call: TRBV28; d_call: NA; clone_size: NA; j_call: TRBJ1-2; cdr3_aa: CASSSDTYGYTF; cdr3_nt: TGTGCCAGCAGTTCGGACACCTATGGCTACACCTTC
v_call: TRBV5-6; d_call: NA; clone_size: few; j_call: TRBJ1-6; cdr3_aa: CASSLRVSNSPLHF; cdr3_nt: TGTGCCAGCAGCTTGCGGGTCTCGAATTCACCCCTCCACTTT
v_call: TRBV5-6; d_call: NA; clone_size: NA; j_call: TRBJ1-5; cdr3_aa: CASSYRQGNQPQHF; cdr3_nt: TGTGCCAGCAGCTATCGGCAGGGAAATCAGCCCCAGCATTTT
v_call: TRBV9; d_call: NA; clone_size: NA; j_call: TRBJ2-1; cdr3_aa: CASSDVGSSYNEQFF; cdr3_nt: TGTGCCAGCAGCGATGTCGGGAGTTCCTACAATGAGCAGTTCTTC
v_call: TRBV3-1/TRBV3-2; d_call: TRBD1; clone_size: NA; j_call: TRBJ1-3; cdr3_aa: CASSHWGDSSGNTIYF; cdr3_nt: TGTGCCAGCAGCCACTGGGGGGACAGTTCTGGAAACACCATATATTTT
v_call: TRBV4-2; d_call: TRBD1; clone_size: NA; j_call: TRBJ1-6; cdr3_aa: CASSRDRAGELYNSPLHF; cdr3_nt: TGTGCCAGCAGCCGGGACAGGGCCGGCGAACTATATAATTCACCCCTCCACTTT
v_call: TRBV6-5; d_call: TRBD1; clone_size: once; j_call: TRBJ2-7; cdr3_aa: CASRPGTGGNEQYF; cdr3_nt: TGTGCCAGCAGACCCGGGACAGGGGGCAACGAGCAGTACTTC
v_call: TRBV19; d_call: NA; clone_size: NA; j_call: TRBJ2-2; cdr3_aa: CASSIADTGELFF; cdr3_nt: TGTGCCAGTAGTATAGCGGACACCGGGGAGCTGTTTTTT